A single sample gave rise to the 23 T cell receptor beta chains below, sequenced in a study of T cell responses to AZD1222 COVID-19 vaccine. Assay used: immunoSEQ multiplex PCR; TCRdb lists only in-frame clones, some missing. There are about 120,000 clones in the sample; 80% to 95% occur only once, and 4% to 5% lies in the top ten. Material: peripheral blood, obtained 28 days after the second dose of the MenACWY control vaccine. The receptors derive from an adult who received the MenACWY meningococcal vaccine as a control.

The chain employs TRBV10-1 and TRBJ2-7; D call uncertain. There are 15 residues in the CDR3. V was trimmed by 0 bases and J by 2 bases, leaving 11 bases between them. CDR1 is WNHNN and CDR2 is SYGVQD in the germline V gene (reference sequence). The CDR3 DNA follows: TGCGCCAGCAGTGAGTCTCTCTCGGTCACCTACGAGCAGTACTTC. It specifies CASSESLSVTYEQYF.

The genes are TRBV4-1 and TRBJ2-1, with 7 bases identical to TRBD2. Trimming took 0 bases from V and 7 from J; bases not matched to a gene: 9. Germline loops: CDR1 MGHRA, CDR2 YSYEKL. This CDR3 has 16 amino acids. In DNA form, the CDR3 reads TGCGCCAGCAGCCAAGATGCCGCTGGGGGGGGGAATGAGCAGTTCTTC. Residues: CASSQDAAGGGNEQFF.

This clone was seen once. This clone may be a read error of a much larger clone one base away. The rearrangement uses TRBV18 and TRBJ1-1; D is unresolved. The V gene's germline CDR1 is KGHSH and CDR2 LQKENI. This CDR3 has 13 residues. Between the trimmed V and J ends, which lost 2 bases and 0 bases, there was a span of 4 bases. This CDR3 reads CASSPEMNTEAFF. DNA of the CDR3: TGTGCCAGCTCACCAGAGATGAACACTGAAGCTTTCTTT. Full variable domain (remainder filled in from reference TRBV18 and TRBJ1-1): NAGVMQNPRHLVRRRGQEARLRCSPMKGHSHVYWYRQLPEEGLKFMVYLQKENIIDESGMPKERFSAEFPKEGPSILRIQQVVRGDSAAYFCASSPEMNTEAFFGQGTRLTVV.

V usage is TRBV28 and J usage is TRBJ2-7; D perhaps matches TRBD1 (6 bases). Germline CDR1 is MDHEN and CDR2 is SYDVKM. This CDR3 region has 15 residues. The V and J ends lost 1 base and 2 bases respectively, with 12 bases between them. The CDR3 here is CASSLYAGAPYEQYV. The CDR3 region has the DNA TGTGCCAGCAGTTTATATGCAGGGGCTCCCTACGAGCAGTACGTC.

The gene calls are TRBV29-1 and TRBJ1-6; the D gene is possibly TRBD1 (5 bases). V was pared by 2 bases and J by 8 bases, with 7 bases between. From germline, CDR1 is SQVTM and CDR2 ANQGSEA. The CDR3 length is 12 residues. CDR3 loop: CSVELGDSPLHF. CDR3 DNA: TGCAGCGTTGAATTGGGGGATTCACCCCTCCACTTT.

CDR3 DNA sequence: TGTGCCAGCTCACACAATAGCGGCTACAATGAGCAGTTCTTC. Its translation is CASSHNSGYNEQFF. The chain recombines TRBV18 with TRBJ2-1; D is perhaps TRBD2 (6 bases). V dropped 4 bases and J dropped 3 bases, with 10 bases sitting between them. This CDR3 has 14 amino acids. Germline CDR1 KGHSH, CDR2 LQKENI.

The J gene is TRBJ2-7, the V gene TRBV30; 7 bases align to TRBD2. The CDR3 has 14 amino acids. Germline trimming cut 2 bases from V and 2 bases from J; bases unmatched to any gene: 6. Germline CDR1 reads GTSNPN; CDR2 reads SVGIG (reference sequence). DNA for the CDR3: TGTGCCTGGAGTAACCCTAGCGGTACCTACGAGCAGTACTTC. Translated, it gives CAWSNPSGTYEQYF.

This chain links TRBV11-2 with TRBJ2-2, with a weak D call TRBD1 (6 bases). CDR1 SGHAT and CDR2 FQNNGV come from the germline V gene. The ends were cut back, 5 bases at V and 1 base at J, with 14 bases in the middle. This CDR3 comprises 16 residues. The CDR3 coding sequence is TGTGCCAGCAGCACCGGACAGCTCAGGAACACCGGGGAGCTGTTTTTT. Translation gives CASSTGQLRNTGELFF.

The gene calls are TRBV5-8 and TRBJ2-3, with 10 bases matching TRBD1. The V and J ends lost 0 bases and 5 bases, in that order; junction bases with no gene match: 6. This CDR3 comprises 16 residues. Germline V lookup: CDR1 SGHTS, CDR2 YDEGEE. CDR3 in DNA: TGTGCCAGCAGCTTGGATGGGACAGGGGTCCGAGATACGCAGTATTTT. It is translated as CASSLDGTGVRDTQYF.

V and J are TRBV12-3 or TRBV12-4 and TRBJ2-3; either TRBD1 or TRBD2 may fit D (5 bases each). Trimming stripped 7 bases from V and 10 bases from J, with 18 bases between. The CDR3 has 13 residues. The CDR3 DNA is TGTGCCAGCACCTCCACACCGGGACGGTCGCAGTATTTT. It encodes CASTSTPGRSQYF.

This chain links TRBV11-2 with TRBJ2-3; 8 bases align to TRBD1. Germline values: CDR1 SGHAT, CDR2 FQNNGV. The CDR3 totals 15 residues. J lost 5 bases, V lost 1 base, and 5 bases had no gene match. The DNA for the CDR3 is TGTGCCAGCAGCTTAGGGTGGACAGGGAAAGATACGCAGTATTTT. It is translated as CASSLGWTGKDTQYF.

This chain links TRBV30 with TRBJ2-7; D call uncertain. CDR1 is GTSNPN and CDR2 is SVGIG in the germline V gene (reference sequence). The CDR3 runs to 13 residues. The V gene lost 0 bases and the J gene lost 4 bases, with 10 bases spanning the gap. This chain's CDR3 is CAWSVLRGYEQYF. CDR3 nucleotides: TGTGCCTGGAGTGTACTCCGAGGTTACGAGCAGTACTTC. The full variable domain, its missing parts supplied by reference TRBV30 and TRBJ2-7, is SQTIHQWPATLVQPVGSPLSLECTVEGTSNPNLYWYRQAAGRGLQLLFYSVGIGQISSEVPQNLSASRPQDRQFILSSKKLLLSDSGFYLCAWSVLRGYEQYFGPGTRLTVT.

The chain uses TRBV5-4 and TRBJ2-7, with no clear D. Germline V gene data show CDR1 as SGHNT and CDR2 as YYREEE (reference sequence). The V end lost 4 bases, the J end lost 6 bases, and 23 bases lay between the germline ends. This CDR3 spans 16 amino acids. CDR3 loop: CASSPASSRSPLEQYF. CDR3 in DNA: TGTGCCAGCAGCCCAGCGAGCTCCCGATCTCCCCTCGAGCAGTACTTC.

On this clone itself: This CDR3 is also generated by other DNA sequences in the sample. The CDR3 spells CASSSPGQGNEKLFF. CDR3 nucleotide sequence: TGTGCCAGCAGCTCTCCGGGACAGGGGAATGAAAAACTGTTTTTT. The rearrangement uses TRBV7-9 and TRBJ1-4; 10 bases fit TRBD1. CDR3 size: 15 residues. Trimming took 4 bases from V and 5 from J; bases not matched to a gene: 4. From germline, CDR1 is SEHNR and CDR2 FQNEAQ (reference sequence).

This clone was recorded once. This rearrangement joins TRBV27 to TRBJ1-2, with TRBD1 as a possible D gene (5 bases). V lost 5 bases and J 6 bases, leaving 19 bases between the germline ends. There are 15 residues in the CDR3. Germline CDR1 is MNHEY and CDR2 is SMNVEV (reference sequence). The CDR3 DNA is TGTGCCAGCAGTGGAAAGGGGAATTTTAGGGATGGCTACACCTTC. As protein: CASSGKGNFRDGYTF.

The chain uses TRBV20-1 and TRBJ2-6, with a tentative D call TRBD2 (6 bases). The V gene's germline CDR1 is DFQATT and CDR2 SNEGSKA (reference sequence). The CDR3 covers 14 residues. The ends were cut back, 3 bases at V and 4 bases at J, with 10 bases in the middle. CDR3 bases: TGCAGTGCTAGTACGGGACTCGGGGCCAACGTCCTGACTTTC. Amino acids: CSASTGLGANVLTF.

In nucleotides, the CDR3 is TGCGCCAGCAGGAACAACAGGGAAACTGAAGCTTTCTTT. It encodes CASRNNRETEAFF. V gene TRBV10-1 combines with J gene TRBJ1-1, with D perhaps matching TRBD1 (6 bases). Germline loops: CDR1 WNHNN, CDR2 SYGVQD (reference sequence). The CDR3 has 13 amino acids. Trimming took 6 bases from V and 5 from J, leaving 13 bases between them.

The chain recombines TRBV5-4 with TRBJ2-2, with TRBD1 as a possible D gene (5 bases). Germline CDR1 SGHNT, CDR2 YYREEE (reference sequence). This CDR3 spans 15 amino acids. Between the trimmed V and J ends, which lost 1 base and 0 bases, there was a span of 7 bases. In DNA form, the CDR3 reads TGTGCCAGCAGCTTGAGCAGGGCGAACACCGGGGAGCTGTTTTTT. Translating it yields CASSLSRANTGELFF.

This rearrangement joins TRBV24-1 to TRBJ2-7, with D uncertain. The germline CDR1 and CDR2 sequences are KGHDR and SFDVKD. V shed 0 bases and J shed 3 bases, with 17 bases lying between them. This CDR3 spans 17 amino acids. The CDR3 DNA reads as TGTGCCACCAGTGATTTGGGGGTACCAAAGGATGGCTACGAGCAGTACGTC. This codes for CATSDLGVPKDGYEQYV.

This CDR3 is CASLDARTLGTQYF. The CDR3 DNA reads as TGTGCCAGCTTGGACGCCAGAACCCTGGGTACGCAGTATTTT. V gene TRBV11-1 combines with J gene TRBJ2-3; D remains unclear. CDR3 size: 14 residues. V lost 8 bases, J lost 8 bases, and 20 bases lay in between. Germline loops: CDR1 SGHAT, CDR2 FQDESV (reference sequence).

The chain joins TRBV19 to TRBJ1-2; no reliable D call. The germline V and J ends were trimmed by 3 bases and 2 bases, with 10 bases remaining between them. The length of the CDR3 is 14 residues. Looked up from germline, CDR1 is LNHDA and CDR2 is SQIVND (reference sequence). The CDR3 DNA is TGTGCCAGTAGTATCACCAACCCAAACTATGGCTACACCTTC. This codes for CASSITNPNYGYTF.

The chain links TRBV14 to TRBJ2-5; 7 bases fit TRBD2. V lost 1 base, J lost 5 bases, and 10 bases stayed unmatched. The CDR3 is made up of 16 amino acids. In germline, CDR1 is SGHDN, CDR2 FVKESK. In DNA, the CDR3 is TGTGCCAGCAGCCAAGTTTTCGGGGAGGGCCCGGAGACCCAGTACTTC. Translated, it gives CASSQVFGEGPETQYF.

CDR3 nucleotides: TGTGCCAGCAGTGTTAGTGGGGCCTACAATGAGCAGTTCTTC. Its protein product is CASSVSGAYNEQFF. The V call is TRBV2, the J call TRBJ2-1, with D uncertain. CDR3 length: 14 residues. Trimming removed 4 bases at V and 2 bases at J, with 9 bases between. The V gene's germline CDR1 is SNHLY and CDR2 FYNNEI.